This T cell receptor (beta chain) was recovered during a study of cytomegalovirus exposure and HLA in healthy donors. Findings and limits, study-wide: Across all donors, roughly uniform sequencing depth was an assumption of the presence/absence analyses.

The CDR3 contains 11 residues. CDR1 DFQATT and CDR2 SNEGSKA come from the germline V gene (reference sequence). 60 Vbeta and 13 Jbeta primers were used in PCR. TCRdb's copy holds only in-frame clones and misses some; the assay was immunoSEQ multiplex PCR. The repertoire has around 230,000 clones, about 85% of them found once; the top ten carry 0.2% to 0.25%. In the case of this clone: The antigen is unknown.

The source of this sequence is a girl aged 2 to 10 in good health and CMV-seronegative. Sequencing was carried out using PBMCs. The chain links TRBV20-1 to TRBJ1-1, with D maybe TRBD1 (6 bases). In DNA form, the CDR3 reads TGCAGAGCACAGGGGAACACTGAAGCTTTCTTT. This sequence encodes CRAQGNTEAFF.